One sample yielded the 5 T cell receptor beta chains listed below, sequenced in a study of blood T cells in healthy people across ages. PCR was performed a second time for about 7 to 12 cycles using a sample-barcoded 5' primer and a J-beta primer mix. TCRdb itself ran the 5' RACE reads through MiXCR, one entry per CDR3 protein. The data contain 2 million or so distinct CDR3 sequences, around 50% of them singletons. The sample comprised blood. These receptors came from a woman between 40 and 55 years old in good health.

In this sample, this clonotype turned up a few times. The chain is built from TRBV9 and TRBJ2-1; possible D gene TRBD2, 5 bases. V was clipped by 5 bases and J by 0 bases, with 9 bases between them. Germline CDR1 reads SGDLS; CDR2 reads YYNGEE. This CDR3 comprises 14 residues. The CDR3 loop reads CASSVSGSYNEQFF. Written as DNA, the CDR3 is TGTGCCAGCAGTGTCAGCGGCTCCTACAATGAGCAGTTCTTC.

This clonotype has just a few counts. The chain has TRBV6-4 and TRBJ1-2; 7 bases align to TRBD1. The germline gives CDR1 MRHNA, CDR2 SNTAGT. This CDR3 comprises 14 residues. CDR3 region: CEGQPSGTEDGYTF. The CDR3 region has the DNA TGTGAGGGTCAGCCATCCGGGACAGAAGATGGCTACACCTTC.

Details on this clonotype: A junction end diverges from the germline sequence, so it may reflect a read error. V usage is TRBV7-7 and J usage is TRBJ2-5; 9 nucleotides line up with TRBD1. The CDR3 runs to 14 residues. Germline CDR1 and CDR2: SSHAT and FNYEAQ (reference sequence). The CDR3 DNA follows: TGTGCTAGCAGCTCCGGGACAGGGACGGGGACCCAGTACTTC. Protein sequence: CASSSGTGTGTQYF. The full variable domain, rest sourced from reference TRBV7-7 and TRBJ2-5, is GAGVSQSPRYKVTKRGQDVTLRCDPISSHATLYWYQQALGQGPEFLTYFNYEAQPDKSGLPSDRFSAERPEGSISTLTIQRTEQRDSAMYRCASSSGTGTGTQYFGPGTRLLVL.

This clonotype was detected a few times. V and J are TRBV27 and TRBJ2-7; 9 bases line up with TRBD1. The ends lost 10 bases at V and 2 bases at J; junction bases unmatched: 9. Germline values: CDR1 MNHEY, CDR2 SMNVEV (reference sequence). CDR3 length equals 14 residues. The CDR3 DNA reads as TGTGCCACCCGGCCTGGGACAGGGCCCTACGAGCAGTACTTC. The encoded protein is CATRPGTGPYEQYF.

Only a few counts were recorded for this clonotype. This chain connects TRBV19 to TRBJ2-1; D not certain. The CDR3 length is 15 residues. CDR1 is LNHDA and CDR2 is SQIVND in the germline V gene (reference sequence). Trimming removed 0 bases at V and 0 bases at J, with 6 bases between. The CDR3 region is CASSIEPGSYNEQFF. CDR3 coding DNA: TGTGCCAGTAGTATAGAACCTGGCTCCTACAATGAGCAGTTCTTC.